This T cell receptor beta chain emerged from a study of cytomegalovirus exposure and HLA in healthy donors. The study, taken as a whole, reports: Testing in vitro showed a few CMV-associated chains specific for CMV antigens. It was found in a later analysis that first-cohort TCR clusters tended to co-occur in the 100 to 150 validation repertoires. Reports described diagnosis of cytomegalovirus status by the classifier as highly specific and sensitive.

The method was immunoSEQ multiplex PCR; TCRdb's version includes in-frame clones alone and lacks a portion of them. The repertoire includes 200,000 to 250,000 clones, over 70% of them detected once, and over 12% sits in the top ten. In germline, CDR1 is MGHRA, CDR2 YSYEKL. The CDR3 runs 15 residues. Trimming stripped 1 base from V and 0 bases from J, with 10 bases between. In the case of this clone: Its antigen is still unknown.

This rearrangement joins TRBV4-1 to TRBJ2-7; D gene unclear. Sequencing was done on a sample of PBMCs. This sequence was found in a woman between 25 and 40 years old in good health and CMV-seropositive. Here the CDR3 DNA reads TGCGCCAGCAGCCAAGGGGCGGCCAACTCCTACGAGCAGTACTTC. It translates to CASSQGAANSYEQYF.